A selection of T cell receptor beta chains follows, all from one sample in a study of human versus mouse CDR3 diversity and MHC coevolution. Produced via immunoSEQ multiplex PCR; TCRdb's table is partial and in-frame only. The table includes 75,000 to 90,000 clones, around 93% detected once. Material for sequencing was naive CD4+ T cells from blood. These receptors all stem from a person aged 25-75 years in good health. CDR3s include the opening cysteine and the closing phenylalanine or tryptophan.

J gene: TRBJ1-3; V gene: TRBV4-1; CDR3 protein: CASSQGPGPSGNTIYF
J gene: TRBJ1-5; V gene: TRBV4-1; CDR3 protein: CASSQERVGSNQPQHF
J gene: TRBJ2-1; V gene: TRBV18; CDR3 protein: CASSPGGSSSYNEQFF
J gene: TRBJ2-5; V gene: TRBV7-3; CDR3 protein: CASSPSGPGETQYF
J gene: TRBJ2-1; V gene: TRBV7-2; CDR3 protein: CASSPARTYNEQFF
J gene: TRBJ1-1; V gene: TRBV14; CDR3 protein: CASSQARGGRAFF
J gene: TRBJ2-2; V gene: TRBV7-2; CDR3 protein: CASSREGNTGELFF
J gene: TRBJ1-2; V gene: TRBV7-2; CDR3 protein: CASSSRTGANYGYTF
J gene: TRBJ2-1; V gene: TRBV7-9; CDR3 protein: CASSVGQQNNEQFF
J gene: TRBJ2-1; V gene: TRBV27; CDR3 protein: CASSLRVLLGGGGPSYNEQFF
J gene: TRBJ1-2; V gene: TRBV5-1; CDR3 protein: CASSLTNSNYGYTF
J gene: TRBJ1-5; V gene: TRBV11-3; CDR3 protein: CASSAQGLGNQPQHF
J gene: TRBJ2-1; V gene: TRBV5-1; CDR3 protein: CASSLAGALYNEQFF
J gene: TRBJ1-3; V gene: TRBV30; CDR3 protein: CAWSGGASGVNTIYF
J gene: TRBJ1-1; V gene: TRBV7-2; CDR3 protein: CASSLVRANTEAFF
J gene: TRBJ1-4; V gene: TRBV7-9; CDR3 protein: CASSLDSLEKLFF
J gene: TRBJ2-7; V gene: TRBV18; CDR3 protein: CASSPGTAYEQYF
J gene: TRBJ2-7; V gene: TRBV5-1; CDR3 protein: CASSSTGAEYEQYF
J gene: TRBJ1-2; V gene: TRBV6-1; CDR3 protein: CASSYPGQGYGYTF
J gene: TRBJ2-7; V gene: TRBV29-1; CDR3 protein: CSVPLAGTGYEQYF
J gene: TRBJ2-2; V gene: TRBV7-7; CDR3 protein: CASSSTEIGELFF
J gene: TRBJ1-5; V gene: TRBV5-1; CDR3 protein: CASSLGQNQPQHF
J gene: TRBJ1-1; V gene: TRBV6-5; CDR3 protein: CASSESSRTEAFF
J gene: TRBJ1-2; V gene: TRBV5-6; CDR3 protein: CASSYTGGNGYTF
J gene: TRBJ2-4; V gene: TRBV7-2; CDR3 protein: CASRSTGDIQYF
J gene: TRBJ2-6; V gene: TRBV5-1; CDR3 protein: CASSLVPARGANVLTF
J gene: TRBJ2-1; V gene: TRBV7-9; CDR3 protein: CASQFGQGYYNEQFF
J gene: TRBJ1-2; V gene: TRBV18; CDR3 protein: CASSSRGGFSYGYTF
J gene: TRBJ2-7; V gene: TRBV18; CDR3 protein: CASSPGPIEQYF
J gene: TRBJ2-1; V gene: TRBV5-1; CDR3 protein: CASSLAIGRRMAGEQFF
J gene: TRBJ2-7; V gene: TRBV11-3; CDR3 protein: CASSWDSDAEQYF
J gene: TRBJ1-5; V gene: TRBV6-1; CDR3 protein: CASSEARGADQPQHF
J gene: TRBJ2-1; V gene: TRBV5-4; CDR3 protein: CASSNNYEQFF
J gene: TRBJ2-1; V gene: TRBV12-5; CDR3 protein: CASGLGGGRDEQFF
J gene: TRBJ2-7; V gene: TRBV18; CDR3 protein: CASSPPGGGTYEQYF
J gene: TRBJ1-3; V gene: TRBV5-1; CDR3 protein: CASSLERRGGNTIYF
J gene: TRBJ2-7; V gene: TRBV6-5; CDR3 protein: CASSYGTRSYEQYF
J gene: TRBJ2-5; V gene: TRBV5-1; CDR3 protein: CASSEDRAREQYF
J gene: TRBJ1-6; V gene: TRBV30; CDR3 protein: CAFDESGTGGSPLHF
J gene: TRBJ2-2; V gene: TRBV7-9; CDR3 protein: CASSLASSGGYTGELFF
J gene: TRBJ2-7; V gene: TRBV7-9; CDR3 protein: CASSPGGPGEQYF
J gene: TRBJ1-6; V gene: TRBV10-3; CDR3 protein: CAILTGVNSPLHF
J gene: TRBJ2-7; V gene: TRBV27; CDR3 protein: CASSLFGTDVHQGLTGVHEQYF
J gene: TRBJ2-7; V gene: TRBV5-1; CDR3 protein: CASKGDNSYEQYF
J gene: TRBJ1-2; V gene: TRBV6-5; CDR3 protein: CASRRTGGEGGYTF
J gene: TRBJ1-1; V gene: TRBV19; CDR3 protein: CASSAPRRAIMNTEAFF
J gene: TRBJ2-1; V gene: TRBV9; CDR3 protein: CASSFRAVGGLAANEQFF
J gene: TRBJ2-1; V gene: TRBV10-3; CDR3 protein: CAISRGSILLQNEQFF
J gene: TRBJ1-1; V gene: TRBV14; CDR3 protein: CASSPSQGTEAFF
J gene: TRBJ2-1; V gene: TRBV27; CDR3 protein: CASSLQNRVTNNEQFF
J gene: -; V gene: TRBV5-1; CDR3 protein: CASSRTSGSRIYEQYF
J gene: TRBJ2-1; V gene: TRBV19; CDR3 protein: CASSIGGQYNEQFF
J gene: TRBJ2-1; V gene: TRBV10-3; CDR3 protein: CAMSGTNYNEQFF
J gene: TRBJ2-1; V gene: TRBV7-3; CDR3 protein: CASSLSGSSYNEQFF
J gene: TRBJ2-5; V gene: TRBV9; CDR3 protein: CASSFGLAGGRETQYF
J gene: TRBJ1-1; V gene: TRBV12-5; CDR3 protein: CASGLVTPAGHTEAFF
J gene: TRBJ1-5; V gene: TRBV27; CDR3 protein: CASSRRLGTGALELSNQPQHF
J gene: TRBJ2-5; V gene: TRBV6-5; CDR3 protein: CASSTRGETQYF
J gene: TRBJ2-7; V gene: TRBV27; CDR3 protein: CASTLRTGRHEQYF
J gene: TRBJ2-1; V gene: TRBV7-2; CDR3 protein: CASSLVSPDNEQFF